This T cell receptor (beta chain) appears in the sequencing data of a study of beta chain features in type 1 diabetes. Each donor gave one heparinised blood draw averaging about 110 mL. TCRB transcripts that were expressed got sequenced, as all of the isolated RNA had been reverse transcribed. Samples of naive, central memory and regulatory T cells yielded a mean of about 3.5 million reads. Sequenced by immunoSEQ multiplex PCR; TCRdb stores in-frame clones only, minus some. This table has almost 350,000 clones, 15% to 20% appearing once. The receptor was isolated from a woman younger than 30 in good health. Sequenced sample: naive CD4+ T cells from blood.

CDR3 residues: CASSPQGPTLYGYTF. CDR3 sequence (DNA): TGTGCCAGCTCACCTCAGGGCCCGACGTTATATGGCTACACCTTC. The V and J genes are TRBV18 and TRBJ1-2; D possibly corresponds to TRBD1 (5 bases). V shed 3 bases and J shed 5 bases, with 16 bases lying between them. The CDR3 is made up of 15 amino acids. Germline assignment: CDR1 KGHSH and CDR2 LQKENI.